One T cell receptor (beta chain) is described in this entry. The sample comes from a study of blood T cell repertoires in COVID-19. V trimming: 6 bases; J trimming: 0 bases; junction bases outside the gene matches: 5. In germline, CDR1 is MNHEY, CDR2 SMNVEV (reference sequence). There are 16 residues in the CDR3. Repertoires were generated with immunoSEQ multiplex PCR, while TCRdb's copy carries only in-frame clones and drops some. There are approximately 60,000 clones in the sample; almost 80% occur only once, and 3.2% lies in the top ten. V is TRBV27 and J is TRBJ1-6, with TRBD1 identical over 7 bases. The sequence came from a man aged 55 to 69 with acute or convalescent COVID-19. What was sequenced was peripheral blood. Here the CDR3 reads CASRGDSRSYNSPLHF. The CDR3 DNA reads TGTGCCAGCAGGGGGGACAGCCGCTCCTATAATTCACCCCTCCACTTT.